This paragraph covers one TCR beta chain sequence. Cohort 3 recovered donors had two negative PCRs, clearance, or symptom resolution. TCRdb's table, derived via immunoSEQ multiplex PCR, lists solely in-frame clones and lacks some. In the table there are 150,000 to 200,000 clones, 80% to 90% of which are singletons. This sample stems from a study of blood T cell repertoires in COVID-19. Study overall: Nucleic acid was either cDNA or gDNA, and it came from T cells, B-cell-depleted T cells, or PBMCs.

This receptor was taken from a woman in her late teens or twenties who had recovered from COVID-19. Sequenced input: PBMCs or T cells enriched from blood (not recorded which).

CDR3 nucleotide sequence: TGTGCCAGCAGCTTAGAAGCGGGGGGTGCCTTATCGCAGTATTTT. Its protein product is CASSLEAGGALSQYF. V usage is TRBV7-2 and J usage is TRBJ2-3, with 9 bases matching TRBD2. From germline, CDR1 is SGHTA and CDR2 FQGNSA. V was pared by 1 base and J by 10 bases, with 9 bases of the junction left unmatched. This CDR3 comprises 15 residues.